This T cell receptor beta chain originates from a study of cytomegalovirus exposure and HLA in healthy donors. Repertoires were generated with immunoSEQ multiplex PCR, while TCRdb's copy carries only in-frame clones and drops some. This sample has tens of thousands of clones, with about 96% found just once. The source is a young man in good health and CMV-seropositive. Sequencing was done on a sample of PBMCs.

In nucleotides, the CDR3 is TGTGCCAGCAGCGTTGACTGGAACAATGAGCAGTTCTTC. Protein: CASSVDWNNEQFF. V gene TRBV5-8 combines with J gene TRBJ2-1; D unclear. Trimming left V 4 bases short and J 5 bases short, with 10 bases between. The CDR3 is 13 amino acids. Germline loops: CDR1 SGHTS, CDR2 YDEGEE.